This TCR beta chain was retrieved from a study of T-cell memory formation after mild COVID-19. This clonotype was found a few times. TCRdb independently ran MiXCR on the 5' RACE reads; one entry per CDR3 protein. The table has around 320,000 distinct CDR3 sequences, approximately 14% seen once. The CDR3 covers 15 residues. Germline-derived CDR1 and CDR2 are SGDLS and YYNGEE. V lost 3 bases and J 3 bases, leaving 15 bases between the germline ends. The clonotype originates from a man between 18 and 35 years old who had mild COVID-19 (a few samples of this study predate the infection). Cell type and time point are not known. Sequencing was done on a sample of PBMCs or a T cell subset sorted from them (not recorded which). The chain carries TRBV9 and TRBJ1-2, with D maybe TRBD1 (5 bases). CDR3 residues: CASSARPTGHYGYTF. DNA of the CDR3: TGTGCCAGCAGCGCCCGCCCGACGGGACACTATGGCTACACCTTC.